A selection of T cell receptor beta chains follows, all from one sample in a study of T cell responses to AZD1222 COVID-19 vaccine. This table comes from immunoSEQ multiplex PCR, and its TCRdb copy is limited to in-frame clones, with some not included. The table records about 140,000 clones, 85% of them present only once. The sequences come from peripheral blood, collected 28 days after the second dose of the MenACWY control vaccine. The receptor set was obtained from an adult who received the MenACWY meningococcal vaccine as a control. The CDR3 runs from the conserved cysteine through the conserved F or W. D genes are given only for firm matches. A row's size may be missing; if present it is once, few, many or a size class.

TGCGCCAGCAGCTCCCCCGACAGAGACGAGCAGTACTTC,CASSSPDRDEQYF,NA,TRBV5-1,TRBJ2-7,NA
TGTGCCAGCAGCTATAGCAATCAGCCCCAGCATTTT,CASSYSNQPQHF,NA,TRBV7-9,TRBJ1-5,NA
TGTGCCAGCAGTGAGAGGACAGGGAATCAGCCCCAGCATTTT,CASSERTGNQPQHF,once,TRBV2,TRBJ1-5,TRBD1
TGTGCCAGCAGCTCTACGTGGGCTGGGAACAATGAAAAACTGTTTTTT,CASSSTWAGNNEKLFF,NA,TRBV7-2,TRBJ1-4,NA
TGTGCCAGCAGCTTATGGGACGGGGAGCAGCCCCAGCATTTT,CASSLWDGEQPQHF,NA,TRBV7-2,TRBJ1-5,NA
TGTGCCAGCAGCTTGCAGGGGGCTCAAACTGAAGCTTTCTTT,CASSLQGAQTEAFF,NA,TRBV5-6,TRBJ1-1,TRBD1
TGTGCCAGCAGCTTCGACAGTTCCTCTGGAAACACCATATATTTT,CASSFDSSSGNTIYF,NA,TRBV5-6,TRBJ1-3,NA
TGTGCCAGCCATCTTTCGAATTACAATGAGCAGTTCTTC,CASHLSNYNEQFF,few,TRBV18,TRBJ2-1,NA
TGCGCCAGCAGCTTGGCGGGCGACAGGCTCCACTTT,CASSLAGDRLHF,NA,TRBV5-1,TRBJ1-6,NA
TGTGCCAGTAGTGGGGGGACAGGGACCGGGGAGCTGTTTTTT,CASSGGTGTGELFF,once,TRBV19,TRBJ2-2,TRBD1
TGTGCAAGTCGCTTAGCTAGGACAGGGTCGGTCGGGGAGCTGTTTTTT,CASRLARTGSVGELFF,NA,TRBV12-2,TRBJ2-2,NA
TGTGCCAGCAGTTACTCTCCTACCCCTGAAGCTTTCTTT,CASSYSPTPEAFF,once,TRBV6-6,TRBJ1-1,NA
TGTGCCAGCAGTTATTCACAGGGGGCTAATCAGCCCCAGCATTTT,CASSYSQGANQPQHF,NA,TRBV27,TRBJ1-5,TRBD1
TGCGCCAGCAGCCGGACCGCAAGTAATGAAAAACTGTTTTTT,CASSRTASNEKLFF,NA,TRBV5-1,TRBJ1-4,NA
TGTGCCACCAGTGATCCAACCTTAGGGGTGAACTATGGCTACACCTTC,CATSDPTLGVNYGYTF,NA,TRBV24-1,TRBJ1-2,NA
TGCGCCAGCAGCTTGGTTATGTTAGGGCAAAAAGAGACCCAGTACTTC,CASSLVMLGQKETQYF,NA,TRBV5-1,TRBJ2-5,NA
TGTGCCAGCAGTTTTACAGGGGACAATTCACCCCTCCACTTT,CASSFTGDNSPLHF,NA,TRBV27,TRBJ1-6,TRBD1
TGTGCCAGCAGCGTAGGGGGACAGGGGGTAAATACTGAAGCTTTCTTT,CASSVGGQGVNTEAFF,NA,TRBV9,TRBJ1-1,TRBD1
TGTGCCAGCAGCACCGGACTGGCAACTAATGAAAAACTGTTTTTT,CASSTGLATNEKLFF,NA,TRBV7-9,TRBJ1-4,NA
TGTCCAACGGGGAGGGGGCGAACCTACTCTGGAAACACCATATATTTT,CPTGRGRTYSGNTIYF,NA,TRBV5-3,TRBJ1-3,TRBD1
TGTGCTAGCAGCTTGGACAGGGGGACTGAAGCTTTCTTT,CASSLDRGTEAFF,few,TRBV7-7,TRBJ1-1,TRBD1
TGTGCCAGCACTCAGGGCGGCCCCTACACTGAAGCTTTCTTT,CASTQGGPYTEAFF,NA,TRBV19,TRBJ1-1,NA
TGTGCCGCTGGGGCAGGCCTGAACACTGAAGCTTTCTTT,CAAGAGLNTEAFF,NA,TRBV9,TRBJ1-1,NA
TGTGCCAGCAGCACACTCCGGGACAGGGACCATGGCTACACCTTC,CASSTLRDRDHGYTF,NA,TRBV11-2,TRBJ1-2,TRBD1
TGTGCCAGCAGGGATTACACTGAAGCTTTCTTT,CASRDYTEAFF,once,TRBV6-5,TRBJ1-1,NA
TGTGCCAGCAGCTTGCGGGGTGAGACCCAGTACTTC,CASSLRGETQYF,NA,TRBV5-6,TRBJ2-5,NA
TGTGCCAGCTCACCACAGGGAGGAAAGGAAAAACTGTTTTTT,CASSPQGGKEKLFF,NA,TRBV18,TRBJ1-4,NA
TGCGCCAGCAGCTTGGTTCTGGGGGCCACTGAAGCTTTCTTT,CASSLVLGATEAFF,NA,TRBV5-1,TRBJ1-1,NA
TGTGCCAGCGCGGAGCGGGGGGCCGGGGGAGATACGCAGTATTTT,CASAERGAGGDTQYF,NA,TRBV5-6,TRBJ2-3,TRBD2
TGTGCCAGCAGCGTAGCTGAGACGGAGACCCAGTACTTC,CASSVAETETQYF,few,TRBV9,TRBJ2-5,NA
TGTGCCAGCAGCCCCCGGGCCAAGGGCACCGGGGAGCTGTTTTTT,CASSPRAKGTGELFF,NA,TRBV7-9,TRBJ2-2,NA
TGTGCCAGCAGCACGTCCATGCCCCTCACAGATACGCAGTATTTT,CASSTSMPLTDTQYF,once,TRBV6-5,TRBJ2-3,NA
TGTGCCAGCAGCTTAGACCTCTATGGCTACACCTTC,CASSLDLYGYTF,NA,TRBV7-2,TRBJ1-2,NA
TGCGCCAGCAGCGGGGACCGCGGAACCGGGGAGCTGTTTTTT,CASSGDRGTGELFF,NA,TRBV5-1,TRBJ2-2,NA
TGTGCCAGCAGTAGGGGCGGGGATCAGCCCCAGCATTTT,CASSRGGDQPQHF,NA,TRBV6-2/TRBV6-3,TRBJ1-5,NA
TGTGCCAGCAGCTTGGCCGCAGAATCAGCGGGTAATGAAAAACTGTTTTTT,CASSLAAESAGNEKLFF,NA,TRBV5-4,TRBJ1-4,NA
TGTGCCACCAGTGAGGCGGGAGGGACCTACGAGCAGTACTTC,CATSEAGGTYEQYF,NA,TRBV24-1,TRBJ2-7,TRBD2
TGCGCCAGCAGCTCCAGGACGGGGAACACTGAAGCTTTCTTT,CASSSRTGNTEAFF,NA,TRBV5-1,TRBJ1-1,NA
TGTGCCAGCAGTTTACTAGGTGGTAGTCACGAGCAGTACTTC,CASSLLGGSHEQYF,NA,TRBV27,TRBJ2-7,NA
TGTGCCAGCAGCTTCGGGGGGTTTGAAGAGACCCAGTACTTC,CASSFGGFEETQYF,NA,TRBV7-2,TRBJ2-5,TRBD2
TGTGCCAGCAGTGAACAGACAGGCAATGAGCAGTTCTTC,CASSEQTGNEQFF,NA,TRBV6-1,TRBJ2-1,NA
TGTGCCAGCAGCTTAGCGAGGGGGGAATACGAGCAGTACTTC,CASSLARGEYEQYF,NA,TRBV7-2,TRBJ2-7,NA
TGCGCCAGCAGCAAGGGCTTCGGTTCTGGGGCCAACGTCCTGACTTTC,CASSKGFGSGANVLTF,NA,TRBV5-1,TRBJ2-6,NA
TGTGCCAGCAGGGACGGTATGGACAGGGTTAATCAGCCCCAGCATTTT,CASRDGMDRVNQPQHF,NA,TRBV27,TRBJ1-5,TRBD1
TGCGCCAGCAGCTTGATCCGGGGGGCGAACACTGAAGCTTTCTTT,CASSLIRGANTEAFF,NA,TRBV5-1,TRBJ1-1,NA
TGCGCCAGCAGCCAAAGGGGGGTAGCGGGACCCGACTACAATGAGCAGTTCTTC,CASSQRGVAGPDYNEQFF,NA,TRBV4-3,TRBJ2-1,TRBD2
TGTGCCAGCAGGGAGGGGATTACTGCTTTCTTT,CASREGITAFF,NA,TRBV11-3,TRBJ1-1,NA
TGTGCTAGCAGCTTAGGGGCTAGTGGAGAGCAGTTCTTC,CASSLGASGEQFF,NA,TRBV7-7,TRBJ2-1,NA